Shown below are 19 T cell receptor beta chains from a single sample sequenced in a study of blood T cell repertoires in COVID-19. Some clones are missing from TCRdb's copy, which holds only in-frame ones; the method was immunoSEQ multiplex PCR. Of more than 95,000 clones in the sample, about 87% are singletons; the top ten hold roughly 15%. The sequenced sample consisted of peripheral blood. These receptors all stem from a man in his forties or fifties with acute or convalescent COVID-19.

This chain connects TRBV29-1 to TRBJ1-1; the D gene is possibly TRBD1 (5 bases). Germline lookup yields CDR1 SQVTM and CDR2 ANQGSEA. V was clipped by 6 bases and J by 7 bases, with 21 bases between them. CDR3 length: 14 residues. CDR3 amino acids: CSVEKGLPRGEAFF. As DNA, the CDR3 is TGCAGCGTCGAGAAGGGCCTCCCAAGGGGTGAAGCTTTCTTT.

This clone showed up just once. The chain uses TRBV6-5 and TRBJ1-5; tentative D call: TRBD1 (5 bases). Germline V gene data show CDR1 as MNHEY and CDR2 as SVGAGI. Trimming stripped 7 bases from V and 7 bases from J, with 14 bases between. The length of the CDR3 is 13 residues. The CDR3 loop reads CASTRGKGQPQHF. Written as DNA, the CDR3 is TGTGCCAGCACAAGGGGAAAGGGGCAGCCCCAGCATTTT.

This chain joins TRBV5-6 and TRBJ1-4; D gene ambiguous. This CDR3 spans 16 amino acids. The V and J ends lost 0 bases and 0 bases respectively, with 9 bases between them. The germline V gene has CDR1 SGHDT and CDR2 YYEEEE. The CDR3 coding sequence is TGTGCCAGCAGCTTGGGCAGTATTGCAACTAATGAAAAACTGTTTTTT. Protein sequence: CASSLGSIATNEKLFF.

The table lists this clone with a count of one. The J gene is TRBJ2-7, the V gene TRBV11-2; tentative D call: TRBD1 (6 bases). Germline V gene data show CDR1 as SGHAT and CDR2 as FQNNGV. V was shortened by 1 base and J by 0 bases, with 13 bases between the two germline ends. The CDR3 is 16 residues long. The CDR3 is CASSLAHGQYSYEQYF. CDR3 nucleotide sequence: TGTGCCAGCAGCTTAGCCCACGGACAGTACTCCTACGAGCAGTACTTC. Variable domain in full (rest from reference TRBV11-2 and TRBJ2-7): EAGVAQSPRYKIIEKRQSVAFWCNPISGHATLYWYQQILGQGPKLLIQFQNNGVVDDSQLPKDRFSAERLKGVDSTLKIQPAKLEDSAVYLCASSLAHGQYSYEQYFGPGTRLTVT.

The V and J genes are TRBV29-1 and TRBJ1-2; D is possibly TRBD1 (5 bases). Trimming removed 1 base at V and 8 bases at J, with 11 bases between. Germline loops: CDR1 SQVTM, CDR2 ANQGSEA. This CDR3 has 12 amino acids. CDR3 loop: CSVEAQEGGYTF. The CDR3 nucleotides are TGCAGCGTTGAAGCGCAGGAGGGGGGCTACACCTTC.

This clone was counted once. The J gene is TRBJ1-2, the V gene TRBV5-1; D possibly corresponds to TRBD1 (5 bases). The V gene's germline CDR1 is SGHRS and CDR2 YFSETQ. The CDR3 length is 13 residues. Trimming cost V 4 bases and J 2 bases, with 9 bases left between them. CDR3 in DNA: TGCGCCAGCAGCGTGGCAGGGAACTATGGCTACACCTTC. Amino acids: CASSVAGNYGYTF.

The chain employs TRBV3-1 (or the pseudogene TRBV3-2) and TRBJ1-2; TRBD1 might be the D (5 bases). Trimming pared 2 bases from V and 8 bases from J, leaving 21 bases between. From germline, CDR1 is LGHDT and CDR2 YNNKEL (reference sequence). CDR3 length: 16 amino acids. CDR3 coding DNA: TGTGCCAGCAGCCAAAAGTGGGGGGGGAGCGGTCAGGGCTACACCTTC. Translation gives CASSQKWGGSGQGYTF.

The V and J genes are TRBV7-9 and TRBJ1-2; D might be TRBD1 (6 bases). The CDR3 is 15 residues long. Germline V gene sequence: CDR1 SEHNR, CDR2 FQNEAQ (reference sequence). V shed 1 base and J shed 6 bases, with 15 bases lying between them. CDR3 loop: CASSLGGTGYDGYTF. CDR3 DNA: TGTGCCAGCAGCTTAGGTGGTACAGGGTACGATGGCTACACCTTC.

This clone appeared a single time. The gene calls are TRBV27 and TRBJ2-2, with D possibly matching TRBD2 (6 bases). The CDR3 extends over 13 amino acids. Germline V CDR1 and CDR2: MNHEY, SMNVEV (reference sequence). With 10 bases removed from V and 6 bases from J, the gap between germline ends came to 15 bases. The CDR3 DNA is TGTGCCACCGCTGAAACGGGAGCCGGGGAGCTGTTTTTT. Its protein is CATAETGAGELFF.

The chain links TRBV3-1 (or the pseudogene TRBV3-2) to TRBJ2-7, with D possibly being TRBD1 (6 bases). This CDR3 comprises 15 residues. Looked up from germline, CDR1 is LGHDT and CDR2 is YNNKEL (reference sequence). V gave up 4 bases and J gave up 0 bases, with 13 bases separating them. CDR3 protein: CASSPQTGFSYEQYF. The CDR3 coding sequence is TGTGCCAGCAGCCCCCAGACAGGTTTCTCCTACGAGCAGTACTTC.

The CDR3 region has the DNA TGTGCCAGCAGCTTCGGCAGGGGTGCCTCGGGCACCGGGGAGCTGTTTTTT. The encoded protein is CASSFGRGASGTGELFF. The chain employs TRBV11-3 and TRBJ2-2; D might be TRBD1 (6 bases). The CDR3 has 17 residues. Germline loops: CDR1 SGHNT, CDR2 YENEEA. V dropped 3 bases and J dropped 4 bases, with 18 bases sitting between them.

The chain joins TRBV11-2 to TRBJ2-2, with no clear D. This CDR3 region has 14 residues. Between the trimmed V and J ends, which lost 3 bases and 3 bases, there was a span of 8 bases. The germline V gene encodes CDR1 SGHAT and CDR2 FQNNGV. The CDR3 DNA is TGTGCCAGCAGCTTGCGACACTACACCGGGGAGCTGTTTTTT. This translates into CASSLRHYTGELFF.

The chain couples TRBV27 to TRBJ1-5; D is unclear. The CDR3 has 10 amino acids. The germline CDR1 and CDR2 sequences are MNHEY and SMNVEV (reference sequence). V lost 8 bases and J lost 5, with 4 bases in between. CDR3 amino acids: CASLHQPQHF. The DNA of the CDR3 is TGTGCCAGCCTTCATCAGCCCCAGCATTTT.

The genes are TRBV6-7 and TRBJ2-7, with 10 bases that match TRBD1. TRBV6-7 is sorted into the ORF group, with uncertain function. V lost 2 bases and J lost 5; bases outside the gene matches: 6. The CDR3 totals 15 residues. In DNA form, the CDR3 reads TGTGCCAGCAGTTACCCCGGACAGGGGGTGGACGAGCAGTACTTC. Amino acid sequence: CASSYPGQGVDEQYF.

This clone appeared once. This chain joins TRBV18 and TRBJ1-1; unclear D gene. Germline-derived CDR1 and CDR2 are KGHSH and LQKENI. V gave up 3 bases and J gave up 7 bases, with 21 bases separating them. This CDR3 is 16 amino acids long. CDR3 protein: CASSPNGRGSLNEAFF. The CDR3 DNA sequence: TGTGCCAGCTCACCTAACGGGCGAGGGAGTCTTAATGAAGCTTTCTTT.

This chain uses TRBV5-1 with TRBJ2-1, with D unresolved. Germline values: CDR1 SGHRS, CDR2 YFSETQ. The CDR3 contains 14 residues. V was shortened by 0 bases and J by 6 bases, with 10 bases between the two germline ends. The CDR3 sequence: CASSLGPVPNEQFF. CDR3 bases: TGCGCCAGCAGCTTGGGTCCCGTCCCCAATGAGCAGTTCTTC.

The chain couples TRBV29-1 to TRBJ2-3; the match to TRBD2 covers 10 bases. The CDR3 runs to 14 residues. Germline assignment: CDR1 SQVTM and CDR2 ANQGSEA. V gave up 4 bases and J gave up 2 bases; unmatched junction bases: 3. The CDR3 sequence: CSVGLAGLTDTQYF. The CDR3 nucleotides read TGCAGCGTTGGACTAGCGGGCCTCACAGATACGCAGTATTTT.

This rearrangement joins TRBV24-1 to TRBJ1-2, with D perhaps matching TRBD1 (5 bases). Germline lookup yields CDR1 KGHDR and CDR2 SFDVKD. CDR3 length: 11 residues. V was pared by 7 bases and J by 7 bases, with 9 bases between. The CDR3 is CATSQGGGYTF. DNA of the CDR3: TGTGCCACCAGCCAGGGTGGTGGCTACACCTTC.

V gene TRBV5-1 combines with J gene TRBJ1-4, with TRBD1 matching over 9 bases. The CDR3 runs 15 residues. With 4 bases clipped from V and 3 bases from J, the junction kept 4 bases outside the gene matches. CDR1 SGHRS and CDR2 YFSETQ come from the germline V gene. CDR3 amino acids: CASSPTGGSNEKLFF. Here the CDR3 DNA reads TGCGCCAGCAGCCCAACAGGGGGCTCTAATGAAAAACTGTTTTTT.